This T cell receptor beta chain was captured by sequencing in a study of T cell responses to AZD1222 COVID-19 vaccine. Regarding the study as a whole: Regions left unmutated in variants are reportedly the target of nearly half of spike-specific TCRs. Clonal diversity was possibly underestimated, and the donors were mostly white British, with more females. Spike regions recognized by vaccine-associated CD4 TCRs spanned the protein, led by 160-218 and 743-854. Sampling captured repertoires only after the peak T cell response.

Assay used: immunoSEQ multiplex PCR; TCRdb lists only in-frame clones, some missing. The profile shows roughly 95,000 clones, around nine tenths of them singletons. Comments on this clone: Antigen specificity is unknown.

The CDR3 runs to 13 residues. Between the trimmed V and J ends, which lost 5 bases and 7 bases, there was a span of 12 bases. The sample in question was peripheral blood, obtained on day 0 of AZD1222 vaccination. The receptor comes from an adult in good health. V is TRBV12-3 or TRBV12-4 and J is TRBJ1-5; D gene uncertain. CDR3 bases: TGTGCCAGCAGTAGGAGAAGCGAACAGCCCCAGCATTTT. It specifies CASSRRSEQPQHF.